The 5 T cell receptor beta chains presented below share a single source sample, sequenced in a study of control samples from healthy donors and cancer patients. Here immunoSEQ multiplex PCR was the method, and the copy in TCRdb shows in-frame clones only, minus some. The profile shows about 150,000 clones, 94% of them singletons. The source material was blood. These receptors came from a man aged 40-55 years in good health.

The gene calls are TRBV7-9 and TRBJ1-1; D might be TRBD1 (6 bases). V was cut by 5 bases and J by 4 bases, with 11 bases left in between. The length of the CDR3 is 13 residues. CDR1 and CDR2 from the germline V gene are SEHNR and FQNEAQ (reference sequence). CDR3 protein: CASSPTGFTEAFF. Written as DNA, the CDR3 is TGTGCCAGCAGCCCGACAGGCTTCACTGAAGCTTTCTTT.

The rearrangement uses TRBV11-2 and TRBJ1-1; TRBD1 might be the D (5 bases). Germline lookup yields CDR1 SGHAT and CDR2 FQNNGV. The V end was cut by 5 bases, the J end by 4 bases, with 17 bases between. The CDR3 has 15 residues. CDR3 residues: CASSPNGAGSTEAFF. The CDR3 DNA follows: TGTGCCAGCAGCCCGAATGGGGCGGGCAGCACTGAAGCTTTCTTT.

This chain uses TRBV5-1 with TRBJ2-3; 9 bases map to TRBD2. Unmatched junction bases numbered 7, after V lost 0 bases and J lost 2 bases. Germline V gene data show CDR1 as SGHRS and CDR2 as YFSETQ. The CDR3 has 17 residues. CDR3 loop: CASSLALAGANTDTQYF. The DNA of the CDR3 is TGCGCCAGCAGCTTGGCTTTAGCGGGGGCCAACACAGATACGCAGTATTTT. Supplemented by reference TRBV5-1 and TRBJ2-3, the full variable domain reads KAGVTQTPRYLIKTRGQQVTLSCSPISGHRSVSWYQQTPGQGLQFLFEYFSETQRNKGNFPGRFSGRQFSNSRSEMNVSTLELGDSALYLCASSLALAGANTDTQYFGPGTRLTVL.

This chain uses TRBV25-1 with TRBJ1-2; tentatively, D is TRBD1 (5 bases). The CDR3 is 15 residues long. Germline CDR1 is MGHDK and CDR2 is SYGVNS. Trimming removed 3 bases at V and 8 bases at J, with 19 bases between. The CDR3 region has the DNA TGTGCCAGCAGTGAGGTCCAGGGTCCCTATGCGGGCTACACCTTC. Its translation: CASSEVQGPYAGYTF.

This sequence joins TRBV6-5 and TRBJ1-5; D perhaps matches TRBD1 (5 bases). The CDR3 sequence is 15 residues long. Trimming pared 6 bases from V and 0 bases from J, leaving 12 bases between. Germline lookup yields CDR1 MNHEY and CDR2 SVGAGI. DNA for the CDR3: TGTGCCAGCAGCGACCTCGGGGGTAGCAATCAGCCCCAGCATTTT. This sequence encodes CASSDLGGSNQPQHF.